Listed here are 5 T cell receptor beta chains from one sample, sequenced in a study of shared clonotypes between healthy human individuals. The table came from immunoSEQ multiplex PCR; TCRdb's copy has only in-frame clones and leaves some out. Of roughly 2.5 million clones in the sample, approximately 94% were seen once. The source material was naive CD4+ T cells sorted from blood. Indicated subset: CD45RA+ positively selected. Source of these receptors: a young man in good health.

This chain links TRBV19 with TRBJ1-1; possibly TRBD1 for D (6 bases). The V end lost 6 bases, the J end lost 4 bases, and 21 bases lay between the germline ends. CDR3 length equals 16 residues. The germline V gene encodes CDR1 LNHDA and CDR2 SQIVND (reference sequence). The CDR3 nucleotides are TGTGCCAGTAGCCGAAACGATTGGGGGGCGGGCACTGAAGCTTTCTTT. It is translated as CASSRNDWGAGTEAFF.

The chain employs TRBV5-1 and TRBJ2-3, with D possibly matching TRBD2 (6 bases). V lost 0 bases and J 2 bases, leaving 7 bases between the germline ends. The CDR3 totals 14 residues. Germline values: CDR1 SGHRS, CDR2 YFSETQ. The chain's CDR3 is CASSLERATDTQYF. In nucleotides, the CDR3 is TGCGCCAGCAGCTTGGAGCGGGCCACAGATACGCAGTATTTT. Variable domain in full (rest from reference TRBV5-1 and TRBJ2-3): KAGVTQTPRYLIKTRGQQVTLSCSPISGHRSVSWYQQTPGQGLQFLFEYFSETQRNKGNFPGRFSGRQFSNSRSEMNVSTLELGDSALYLCASSLERATDTQYFGPGTRLTVL.

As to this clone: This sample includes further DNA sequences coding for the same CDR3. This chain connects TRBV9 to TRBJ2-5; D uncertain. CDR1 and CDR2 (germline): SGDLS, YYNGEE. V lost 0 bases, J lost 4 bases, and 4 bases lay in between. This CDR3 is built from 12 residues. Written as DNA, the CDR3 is TGTGCCAGCAGCGTAGCTGGAGAGACCCAGTACTTC. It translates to CASSVAGETQYF.

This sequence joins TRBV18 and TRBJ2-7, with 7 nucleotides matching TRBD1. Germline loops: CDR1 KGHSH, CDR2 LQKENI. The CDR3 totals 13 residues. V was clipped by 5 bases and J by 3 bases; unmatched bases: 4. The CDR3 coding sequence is TGTGCCAGCTCAAGCCGGGACAGCTACGAGCAGTACTTC. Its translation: CASSSRDSYEQYF.

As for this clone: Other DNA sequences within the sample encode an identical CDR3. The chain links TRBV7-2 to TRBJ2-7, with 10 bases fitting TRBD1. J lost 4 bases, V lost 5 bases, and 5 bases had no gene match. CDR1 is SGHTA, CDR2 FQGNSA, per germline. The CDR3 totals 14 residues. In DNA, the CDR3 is TGTGCCAGCAGCCCGGGACAGGGGAGATACGAGCAGTACTTC. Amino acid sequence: CASSPGQGRYEQYF.